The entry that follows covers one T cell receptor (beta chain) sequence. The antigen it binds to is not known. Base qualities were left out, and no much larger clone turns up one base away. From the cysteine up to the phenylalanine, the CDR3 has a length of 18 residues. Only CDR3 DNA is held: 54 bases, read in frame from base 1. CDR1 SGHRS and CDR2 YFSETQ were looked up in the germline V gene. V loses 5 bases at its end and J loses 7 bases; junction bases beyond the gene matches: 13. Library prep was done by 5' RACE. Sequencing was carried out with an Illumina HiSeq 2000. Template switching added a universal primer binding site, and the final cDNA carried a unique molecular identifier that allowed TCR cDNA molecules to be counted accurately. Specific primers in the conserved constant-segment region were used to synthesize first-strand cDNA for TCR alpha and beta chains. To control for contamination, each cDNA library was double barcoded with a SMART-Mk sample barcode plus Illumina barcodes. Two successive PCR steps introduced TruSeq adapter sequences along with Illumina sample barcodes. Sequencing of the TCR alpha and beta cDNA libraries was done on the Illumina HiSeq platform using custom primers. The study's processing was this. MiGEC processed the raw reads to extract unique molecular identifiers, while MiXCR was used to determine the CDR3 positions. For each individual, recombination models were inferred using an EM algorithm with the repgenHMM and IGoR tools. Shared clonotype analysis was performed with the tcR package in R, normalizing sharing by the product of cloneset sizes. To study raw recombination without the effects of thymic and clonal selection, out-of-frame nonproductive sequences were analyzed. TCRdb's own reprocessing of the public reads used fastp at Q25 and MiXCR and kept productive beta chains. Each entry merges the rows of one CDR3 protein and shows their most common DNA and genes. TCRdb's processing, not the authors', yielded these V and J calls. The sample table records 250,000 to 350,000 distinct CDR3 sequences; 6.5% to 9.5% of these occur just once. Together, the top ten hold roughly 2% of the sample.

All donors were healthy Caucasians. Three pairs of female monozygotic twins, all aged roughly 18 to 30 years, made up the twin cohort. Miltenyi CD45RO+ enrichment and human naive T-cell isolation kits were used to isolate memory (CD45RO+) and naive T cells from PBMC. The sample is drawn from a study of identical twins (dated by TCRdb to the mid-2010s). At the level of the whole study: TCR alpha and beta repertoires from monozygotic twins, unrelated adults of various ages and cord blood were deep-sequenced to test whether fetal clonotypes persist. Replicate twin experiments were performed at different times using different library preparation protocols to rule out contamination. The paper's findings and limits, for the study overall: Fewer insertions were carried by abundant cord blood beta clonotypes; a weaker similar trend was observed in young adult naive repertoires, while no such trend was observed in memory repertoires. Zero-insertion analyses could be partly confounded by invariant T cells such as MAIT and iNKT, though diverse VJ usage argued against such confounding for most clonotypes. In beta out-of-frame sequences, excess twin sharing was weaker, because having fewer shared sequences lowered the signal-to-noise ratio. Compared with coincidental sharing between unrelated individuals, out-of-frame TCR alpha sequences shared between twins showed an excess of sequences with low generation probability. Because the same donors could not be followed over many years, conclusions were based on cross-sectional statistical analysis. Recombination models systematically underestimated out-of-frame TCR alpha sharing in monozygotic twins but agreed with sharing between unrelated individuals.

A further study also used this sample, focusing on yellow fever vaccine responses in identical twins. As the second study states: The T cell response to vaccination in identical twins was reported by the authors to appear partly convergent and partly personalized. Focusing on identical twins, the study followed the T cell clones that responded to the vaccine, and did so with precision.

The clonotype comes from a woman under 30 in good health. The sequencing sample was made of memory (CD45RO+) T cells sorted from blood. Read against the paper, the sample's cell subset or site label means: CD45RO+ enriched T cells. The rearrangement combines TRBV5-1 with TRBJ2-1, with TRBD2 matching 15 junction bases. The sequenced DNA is TGCGCCAGCAGTTACGGGACTAGCGGGAGGTTCAGTAATAATGAGCAGTTCTTC. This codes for CASSYGTSGRFSNNEQFF. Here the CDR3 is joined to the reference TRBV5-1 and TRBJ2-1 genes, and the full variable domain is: KAGVTQTPRYLIKTRGQQVTLSCSPISGHRSVSWYQQTPGQGLQFLFEYFSETQRNKGNFPGRFSGRQFSNSRSEMNVSTLELGDSALYLCASSYGTSGRFSNNEQFFGPGTRLTVL.